The rows below give T cell receptor beta chains drawn from one sample of a study of Graves' ophthalmopathy and Graves' hyperthyroidism. TCRdb fed the multiplex PCR reads into MiXCR, producing one record per CDR3 protein. Of 500,000 to 800,000 distinct CDR3 sequences listed, just over 40% are singletons. Input material: peripheral blood. Receptors originate from an adult man with Graves' ophthalmopathy. The CDR3 runs from the conserved cysteine through the conserved F or W. The size entry is marked missing in some rows and otherwise reads once, few, many or a size class.

v_call: TRBV29-1
j_call: TRBJ1-1
clone_size: .
cdr3_aa: CSSQVNTEAFF

v_call: TRBV4-3
j_call: TRBJ2-7
clone_size: few
cdr3_aa: CASSQDGTSGRAVAYEQYF

v_call: TRBV12-3/TRBV12-4
j_call: TRBJ2-2
clone_size: .
cdr3_aa: CASSYQGRITGELFF

v_call: TRBV5-1
j_call: TRBJ1-2
clone_size: many
cdr3_aa: CASSGDRDGYTF

v_call: TRBV19
j_call: TRBJ2-5
clone_size: many
cdr3_aa: CASSGDSGLAGLETQYF

v_call: TRBV5-6
j_call: TRBJ2-7
clone_size: few
cdr3_aa: CASSRAFYEQYF

v_call: TRBV5-1
j_call: TRBJ1-6
clone_size: .
cdr3_aa: CASSLVPRVYNSPLHF

v_call: TRBV7-2
j_call: TRBJ2-5
clone_size: many
cdr3_aa: CASSFQKGRGETQYF

v_call: TRBV2
j_call: TRBJ1-2
clone_size: many
cdr3_aa: CASSAPWRETSNYGYTF

v_call: TRBV4-1
j_call: TRBJ1-6
clone_size: .
cdr3_aa: CASSQRTGRVSYNSPLHF

v_call: TRBV25-1
j_call: TRBJ1-2
clone_size: many
cdr3_aa: CASSEYGGNYGYTF